Each of the 9 T cell receptor beta chains below was sequenced from the same sample in a study of blood T cell repertoires in COVID-19. The method was immunoSEQ multiplex PCR; TCRdb's version includes in-frame clones alone and lacks a portion of them. The sample comprises some 74,000 clones, roughly 83% of which are singletons, and around 38% rests with the top ten. The specimen was peripheral blood. The origin of the receptors is a man at least 80 years old with acute or convalescent COVID-19.

The chain couples TRBV5-1 to TRBJ2-3, with TRBD1 as a possible D gene (5 bases). CDR3 size: 15 residues. Per the germline V gene, CDR1 is SGHRS and CDR2 is YFSETQ. V was cut by 1 base and J by 0 bases, with 9 bases left in between. The DNA for the CDR3 is TGCGCCAGCAGCTTGATCAGGGTTAGCACAGATACGCAGTATTTT. It translates to CASSLIRVSTDTQYF.

V is TRBV9 and J is TRBJ2-7; tentatively, D is TRBD1 (6 bases). Trimming left V 2 bases short and J 2 bases short, with 23 bases between. The CDR3 is 18 residues long. Germline CDR1 and CDR2: SGDLS and YYNGEE. The CDR3: CASSVAPPDRTNPYEQYF. The CDR3 nucleotides read TGTGCCAGCAGCGTGGCCCCGCCCGACAGGACCAATCCCTACGAGCAGTACTTC. Looking up the rest from reference TRBV9 and TRBJ2-7 gives the full variable domain: DSGVTQTPKHLITATGQRVTLRCSPRSGDLSVYWYQQSLDQGLQFLIQYYNGEERAKGNILERFSAQQFPDLHSELNLSSLELGDSALYFCASSVAPPDRTNPYEQYFGPGTRLTVT.

This chain uses TRBV10-3 with TRBJ2-7; no firm D call. V gave up 0 bases and J gave up 2 bases, with 2 bases separating them. This CDR3 region has 12 residues. The germline V gene has CDR1 ENHRY and CDR2 SYGVKD. CDR3 DNA: TGTGCCATCAGTGAGTCTACCTACGAGCAGTACTTC. Amino acid sequence: CAISESTYEQYF.

The CDR3 is CASSAGTGGSLYEKLFF. The CDR3 coding sequence is TGTGCCAGCAGCGCCGGGACAGGGGGCAGTTTATATGAAAAACTGTTTTTT. J is TRBJ1-4 and V is TRBV5-5; 12 nucleotides agree with TRBD1. The CDR3 covers 17 residues. Germline CDR1 SGHKS, CDR2 YYEKEE (reference sequence). J gave up 6 bases and V 4 bases, and 10 bases lay outside the gene matches.

In this sample, this clone turned up a few times. The V gene is TRBV10-3, the J gene TRBJ1-4; possible D gene TRBD1, 5 bases. V shed 4 bases and J shed 8 bases, with 11 bases lying between them. The CDR3 length is 13 residues. Germline lookup yields CDR1 ENHRY and CDR2 SYGVKD. CDR3 loop: CAISAGENEKLFF. For the CDR3, the DNA is TGTGCCATCAGTGCGGGGGAGAACGAAAAACTGTTTTTT.

This clone was seen once. The V call is TRBV10-2, the J call TRBJ2-7; the D gene is possibly TRBD1 (5 bases). V gave up 3 bases and J gave up 2 bases, with 8 bases separating them. Germline CDR1 reads WSHSY; CDR2 reads SAAADI. The CDR3 runs 13 residues. The CDR3: CASSEGRAYEQYF. The CDR3 nucleotides read TGCGCCAGCAGTGAAGGCAGGGCCTACGAGCAGTACTTC.

This sequence joins TRBV6-6 and TRBJ1-2; no firm D call. This CDR3 has 13 residues. V was pared by 3 bases and J by 3 bases, with 8 bases between. The germline CDR1 and CDR2 sequences are MNHNY and SVGAGI (reference sequence). CDR3 nucleotides: TGTGCCAGCAGTTATAACGGTGACTATGGCTACACCTTC. Amino acid sequence: CASSYNGDYGYTF.

V is TRBV5-6 and J is TRBJ1-2, with 7 bases identical to TRBD1. CDR1 is SGHDT, CDR2 YYEEEE, per germline. The ends lost 7 bases at V and 4 bases at J; junction bases unmatched: 10. The CDR3 spans 14 residues. The CDR3 DNA follows: TGTGCCAGCCTATTGACAGGGTCCCCCTATGGCTACACCTTC. It is translated as CASLLTGSPYGYTF.

V usage is TRBV3-1 (or the pseudogene TRBV3-2) and J usage is TRBJ1-2; no clear D gene. Trimming cost V 2 bases and J 8 bases, with 15 bases left between them. The CDR3 runs 14 residues. Germline CDR1 and CDR2: LGHDT and YNNKEL (reference sequence). CDR3 bases: TGTGCCAGCAGCCAAAAAGCAGGCGGAGGAGGCTACACCTTC. Protein sequence: CASSQKAGGGGYTF.